This T cell receptor (beta chain) was sequenced in a study of blood T cells in healthy people across ages. Unmatched junction bases numbered 10, after V lost 6 bases and J lost 8 bases. Germline loops: CDR1 DFQATT, CDR2 SNEGSKA (reference sequence). The CDR3 totals 13 residues. Notes on the study in general: Naive CD4+ cell counts and diversity both ran higher in long-lived than in aged donors.

This clonotype was recorded once. Its matching antigen is unknown. A second PCR of 7 to 11 cycles used a sample-barcoded 5' primer and a J-beta primer mix. TCRdb recomputed calls from the 5' RACE reads with MiXCR, one row per CDR3 protein. The sample consists of approximately 1,100,000 distinct CDR3 sequences, roughly 45% of them appearing once. The sequenced sample was blood. The clonotype comes from a woman between 55 and 75 years old in good health. The rearrangement uses TRBV20-1 and TRBJ2-1; 7 nucleotides align to TRBD2. The DNA of the CDR3 is TGCAGTGCCGGTGGCGGGAGTTACCATGAGCAGTTCTTC. This translates into CSAGGGSYHEQFF.